Listed here is a single TCR beta chain. Generated by immunoSEQ multiplex PCR, the TCRdb table keeps only in-frame clones and is missing some. The sample records 36,000 or so clones, about 87% being singletons. This specimen belongs to a study of OX40 agonist ivuxolimab in advanced cancers. With V trimmed by 5 bases and J by 3 bases, 13 bases remained unmatched. Germline CDR1 LNHDA, CDR2 SQIVND (reference sequence). The CDR3 runs to 18 residues. This receptor was taken from an adult with an advanced solid tumor such as melanoma, head and neck, liver or kidney cancer. The material sequenced was CD4+ or CD8+ T cells sorted from blood, taken in a trial of the OX40 agonist ivuxolimab. The chain is built from TRBV19 and TRBJ2-2; the match to TRBD1 covers 9 bases. CDR3 sequence: CASSAGTGSQRYTGELFF. CDR3 sequence (DNA): TGTGCCAGTAGTGCCGGGACAGGGAGCCAAAGGTACACCGGGGAGCTGTTTTTT.